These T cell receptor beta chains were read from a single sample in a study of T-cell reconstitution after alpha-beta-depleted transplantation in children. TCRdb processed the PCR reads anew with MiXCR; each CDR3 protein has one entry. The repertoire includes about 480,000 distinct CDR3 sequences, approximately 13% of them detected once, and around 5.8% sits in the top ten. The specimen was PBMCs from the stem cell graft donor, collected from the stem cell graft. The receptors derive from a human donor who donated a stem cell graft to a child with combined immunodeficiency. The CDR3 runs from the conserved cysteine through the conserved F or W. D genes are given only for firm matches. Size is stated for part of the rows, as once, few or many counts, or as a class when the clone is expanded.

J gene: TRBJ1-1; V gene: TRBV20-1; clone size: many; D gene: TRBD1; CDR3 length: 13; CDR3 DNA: TGCAGTGCTAAACAGGGGCTTGACACTGAAGCTTTCTTT; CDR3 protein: CSAKQGLDTEAFF
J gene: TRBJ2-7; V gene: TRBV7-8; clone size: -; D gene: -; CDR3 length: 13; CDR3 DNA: TGTGCCAGCAGCTTAGTCGAGGACAGAGAGCAGTACTTC; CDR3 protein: CASSLVEDREQYF
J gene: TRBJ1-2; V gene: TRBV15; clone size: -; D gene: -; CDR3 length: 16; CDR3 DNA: TGTGCCACCAGCAGAGACCCGGACGGGGCTAACTATGGCTACACCTTC; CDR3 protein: CATSRDPDGANYGYTF
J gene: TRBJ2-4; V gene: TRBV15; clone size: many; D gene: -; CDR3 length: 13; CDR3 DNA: TGTGCCACACGTGGGGTAGCCAAAAACATTCAGTACTTC; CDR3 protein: CATRGVAKNIQYF
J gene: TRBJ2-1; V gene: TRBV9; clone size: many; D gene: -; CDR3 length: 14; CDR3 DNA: TGTGCCAGCAGCGTAGCGGGACCCCGGGATGAGCAGTTCTTC; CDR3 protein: CASSVAGPRDEQFF
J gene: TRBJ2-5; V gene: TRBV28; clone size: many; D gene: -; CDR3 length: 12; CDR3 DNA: TGTGCCAGCAGTTTACCCGAGGAGACCCAGTACTTC; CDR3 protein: CASSLPEETQYF
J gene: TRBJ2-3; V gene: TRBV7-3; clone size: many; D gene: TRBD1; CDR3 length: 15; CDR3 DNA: TGTGCCAGCAGCCCGACAGGGGCAAACACAGATACGCAGTATTTT; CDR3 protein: CASSPTGANTDTQYF
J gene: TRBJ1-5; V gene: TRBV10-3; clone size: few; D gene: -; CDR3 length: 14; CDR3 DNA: TGTGCCATCAGTGAGGGACAGACGGATCAGCCCCAGCATTTT; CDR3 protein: CAISEGQTDQPQHF
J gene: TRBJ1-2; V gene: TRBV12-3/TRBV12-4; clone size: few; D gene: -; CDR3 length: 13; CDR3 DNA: TGTGCCAGCAGTTATCGACCCCGGGGCGGCTACACCTTC; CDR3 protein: CASSYRPRGGYTF
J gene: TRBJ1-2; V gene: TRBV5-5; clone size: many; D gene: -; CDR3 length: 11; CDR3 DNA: TGTGCCAGCAGCTTGCTCCATGGCTACACCTTC; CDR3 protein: CASSLLHGYTF
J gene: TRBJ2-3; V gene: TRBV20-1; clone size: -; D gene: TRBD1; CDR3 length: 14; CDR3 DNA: TGCAGTGCTAGAAGACAGGGACACACAGATACGCAGTATTTT; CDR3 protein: CSARRQGHTDTQYF
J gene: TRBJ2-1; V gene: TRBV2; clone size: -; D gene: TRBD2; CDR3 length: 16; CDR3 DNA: TGTGCCAGCAGCCTGACTAGCGGGATCCCTTACAATGAGCAGTTCTTC; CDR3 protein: CASSLTSGIPYNEQFF
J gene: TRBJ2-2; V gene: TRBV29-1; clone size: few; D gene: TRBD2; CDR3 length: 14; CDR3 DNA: TGCAGCGTCCCGGGGGGGAGGGAAACCGGGGAGCTGTTTTTT; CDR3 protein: CSVPGGRETGELFF
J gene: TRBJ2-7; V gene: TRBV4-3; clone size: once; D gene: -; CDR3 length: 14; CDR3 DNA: TGCGCCAGCAGCCAAGTCCCAGGGGACTACGAGCAGTACTTC; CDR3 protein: CASSQVPGDYEQYF
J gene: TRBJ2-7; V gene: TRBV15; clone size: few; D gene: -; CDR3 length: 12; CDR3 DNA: TGTGCCACCCGGGACGGGAGCTACGAGCAGTACTTC; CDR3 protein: CATRDGSYEQYF
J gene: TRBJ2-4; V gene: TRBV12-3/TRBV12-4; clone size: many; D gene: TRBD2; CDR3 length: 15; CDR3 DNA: TGTGCCAGCAGCCCTACGCCCGGGACTACAAACATTCAGTACTTC; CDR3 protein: CASSPTPGTTNIQYF
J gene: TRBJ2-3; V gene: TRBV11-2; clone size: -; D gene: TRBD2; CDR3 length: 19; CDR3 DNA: TGTGCCAGCAGCTTAGTCCCGACTAGCGGGGTACCTAGCACAGATACGCAGTATTTT; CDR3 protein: CASSLVPTSGVPSTDTQYF
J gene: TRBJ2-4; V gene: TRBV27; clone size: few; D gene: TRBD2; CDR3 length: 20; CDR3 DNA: TGTGCCAGCAGTCCGAACAGGGAATTAGCGGGAGATATAGCCAAAAACATTCAGTACTTC; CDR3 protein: CASSPNRELAGDIAKNIQYF
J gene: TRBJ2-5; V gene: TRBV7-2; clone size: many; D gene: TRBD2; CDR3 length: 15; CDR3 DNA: TGTGCCAGCAGCTTAGGTGCTAGCGGTCAAGAGACCCAGTACTTC; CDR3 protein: CASSLGASGQETQYF
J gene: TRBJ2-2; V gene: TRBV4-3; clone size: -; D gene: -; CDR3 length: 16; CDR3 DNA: TGCGCCAGCAGCCAGAACCCGGGGGAGAACACCGGGGAGCTGTTTTTT; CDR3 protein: CASSQNPGENTGELFF
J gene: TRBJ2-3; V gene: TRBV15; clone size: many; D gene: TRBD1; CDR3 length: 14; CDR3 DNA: TGTGCCACCAGCAGAGATCTCCAGGGGGCCCGGCAGTATTTT; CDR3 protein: CATSRDLQGARQYF
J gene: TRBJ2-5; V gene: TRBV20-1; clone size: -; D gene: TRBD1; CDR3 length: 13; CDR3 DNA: TGCAGTGCCGCGGGACAGGGGGGGCAGACCCAGTACTTC; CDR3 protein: CSAAGQGGQTQYF
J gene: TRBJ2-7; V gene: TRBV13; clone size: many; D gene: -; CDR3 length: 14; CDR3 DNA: TGTGCCAGCAGAGCCCGATCGCGCTCCTACGAGCAGTACTTC; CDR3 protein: CASRARSRSYEQYF
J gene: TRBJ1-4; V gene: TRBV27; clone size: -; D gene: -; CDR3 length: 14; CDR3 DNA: TGTGCCAGCAGTTTATGGGGGACTAATGAAAAACTGTTTTTT; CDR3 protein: CASSLWGTNEKLFF
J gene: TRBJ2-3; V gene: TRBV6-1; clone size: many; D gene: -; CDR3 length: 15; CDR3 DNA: TGTGCCAGCAGTGAAGCGGTAGAAGGGATAGATACGCAGTATTTT; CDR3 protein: CASSEAVEGIDTQYF
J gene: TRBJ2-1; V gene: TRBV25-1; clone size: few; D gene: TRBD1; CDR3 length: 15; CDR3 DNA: TGTGCCAGCACTAGCCGGGACAGGGGGGACAATGAGCAGTTCTTC; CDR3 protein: CASTSRDRGDNEQFF